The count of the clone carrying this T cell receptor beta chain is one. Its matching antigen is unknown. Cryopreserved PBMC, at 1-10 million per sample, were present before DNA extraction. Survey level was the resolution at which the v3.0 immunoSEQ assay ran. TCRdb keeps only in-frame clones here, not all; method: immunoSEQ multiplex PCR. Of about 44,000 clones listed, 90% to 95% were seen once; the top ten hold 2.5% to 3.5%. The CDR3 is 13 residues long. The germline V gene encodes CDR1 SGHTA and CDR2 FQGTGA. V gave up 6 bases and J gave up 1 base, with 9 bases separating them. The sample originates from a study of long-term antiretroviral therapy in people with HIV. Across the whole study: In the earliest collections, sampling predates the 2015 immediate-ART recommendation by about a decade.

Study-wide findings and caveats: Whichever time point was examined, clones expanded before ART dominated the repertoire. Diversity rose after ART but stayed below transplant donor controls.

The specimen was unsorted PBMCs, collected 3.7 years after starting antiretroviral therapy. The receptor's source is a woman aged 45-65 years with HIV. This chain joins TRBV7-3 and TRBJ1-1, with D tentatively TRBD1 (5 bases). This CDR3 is CASRAGPNTEAFF. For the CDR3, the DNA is TGTGCCAGCAGGGCGGGGCCGAACACTGAAGCTTTCTTT.